The 27 T cell receptor beta chains given below trace back to one sample, sequenced in a study of cytomegalovirus exposure and HLA in healthy donors. The data were produced by immunoSEQ multiplex PCR, yet TCRdb's version contains in-frame clones alone and is incomplete. There are about 160,000 clones in the sample; about nine tenths occur only once, and 5.7% lies in the top ten. The sequencing input was PBMCs. Receptors were obtained from a woman between 25 and 40 years old in good health and CMV-seronegative.

The chain combines TRBV28 with TRBJ2-7; D possibly matches TRBD1 or TRBD2 (6 bases each). The CDR3 has 14 amino acids. Germline V gives CDR1 MDHEN, CDR2 SYDVKM. Trimming stripped 1 base from V and 6 bases from J, with 13 bases between. CDR3 protein: CASSLFGGRSEQYF. The CDR3 DNA reads TGTGCCAGCAGTTTATTCGGGGGCCGGAGCGAGCAGTACTTC. The full variable domain, rest sourced from reference TRBV28 and TRBJ2-7, is DVKVTQSSRYLVKRTGEKVFLECVQDMDHENMFWYRQDPGLGLRLIYFSYDVKMKEKGDIPEGYSVSREKKERFSLILESASTNQTSMYLCASSLFGGRSEQYFGPGTRLTVT.

The V and J genes are TRBV29-1 and TRBJ2-2; 11 bases fit TRBD2. Germline loops: CDR1 SQVTM, CDR2 ANQGSEA. The J segment lost 7 bases and the V segment lost 3 bases, leaving 13 bases of the junction unmatched. This CDR3 region has 17 residues. CDR3 sequence: CSVDGSGRVSVSGELFF. CDR3 DNA: TGCAGCGTTGATGGTAGCGGGAGGGTCTCAGTCAGCGGGGAGCTGTTTTTT.

CDR3 protein: CASSLDRAAANSPLHF. In DNA, the CDR3 is TGTGCCAGCAGCTTAGATAGGGCAGCCGCAAATTCACCCCTCCACTTT. The chain carries TRBV7-2 and TRBJ1-6; D remains unclear. Trimming stripped 1 base from V and 7 bases from J, with 14 bases between. CDR3 length: 16 residues. Germline CDR1 is SGHTA and CDR2 is FQGNSA.

The V gene is TRBV9, the J gene TRBJ1-5, with D unclear. Germline V gene sequence: CDR1 SGDLS, CDR2 YYNGEE. There are 14 residues in the CDR3. Deletions cut 0 bases from V and 5 bases from J, with 9 bases between. This chain's CDR3 is CASSVVPGDQPQHF. DNA for the CDR3: TGTGCCAGCAGCGTAGTTCCGGGTGATCAGCCCCAGCATTTT.

The rearrangement joins TRBV2 to TRBJ2-7; 13 positions agree with TRBD2. J lost 2 bases, V lost 5 bases, and 3 bases had no gene match. The CDR3 sequence is 15 residues long. Germline lookup yields CDR1 SNHLY and CDR2 FYNNEI. CDR3 sequence reads: CASSTGTSGAYEQYF. The CDR3 DNA sequence: TGTGCCAGCAGTACCGGGACTAGCGGGGCCTACGAGCAGTACTTC. Using reference TRBV2 and TRBJ2-7 for the parts outside the CDR3, the full variable domain is EPEVTQTPSHQVTQMGQEVILRCVPISNHLYFYWYRQILGQKVEFLVSFYNNEISEKSEIFDDQFSVERPDGSNFTLKIRSTKLEDSAMYFCASSTGTSGAYEQYFGPGTRLTVT.

This chain connects TRBV6-5 to TRBJ2-1, with D perhaps matching TRBD2 (6 bases). CDR1 and CDR2 from the germline V gene are MNHEY and SVGAGI. V was cut by 4 bases and J by 1 base, with 11 bases left in between. CDR3 length: 15 amino acids. CDR3 residues: CASSSGTFSYNEQFF. The CDR3 nucleotides read TGTGCCAGCAGTTCAGGGACTTTTTCCTACAATGAGCAGTTCTTC.

The chain carries TRBV7-8 and TRBJ1-2; maybe TRBD1 (6 bases). CDR1 is SGHVS and CDR2 is FQNEAQ in the germline V gene. Trimming pared 5 bases from V and 8 bases from J, leaving 15 bases between. The CDR3 runs to 13 residues. The CDR3, as DNA: TGTGCCAGCAGCCCTGGACAGCTCGGGGGCTACACCTTC. Translation gives CASSPGQLGGYTF.

CDR3 bases: TGTGCCAGCAGCTTATCAATGGGCTACGAGCAGTACTTC. It codes for CASSLSMGYEQYF. The chain employs TRBV11-2 and TRBJ2-7; no reliable D call. This CDR3 has 13 amino acids. Germline V gene data show CDR1 as SGHAT and CDR2 as FQNNGV. Trimming shortened V by 2 bases and J by 3 bases, and 8 bases separated the two germline ends.

The V gene is TRBV7-2, the J gene TRBJ1-6; a possible D gene is TRBD1 (6 bases). The V gene lost 5 bases and the J gene lost 9 bases, with 17 bases spanning the gap. The CDR3 totals 15 residues. Germline V gene lookup returns CDR1 SGHTA and CDR2 FQGNSA. CDR3: CASSPYRVSGSPLHF. In DNA form, the CDR3 reads TGTGCCAGCAGCCCATACAGGGTGAGTGGTTCACCCCTCCACTTT.

The chain links TRBV18 to TRBJ1-5; 8 nucleotides agree with TRBD1. The CDR3 consists of 15 residues. Trimming at V came to 5 bases and at J to 7 bases, leaving 10 bases not matched to a gene. Germline-derived CDR1 and CDR2 are KGHSH and LQKENI. In nucleotides, the CDR3 is TGTGCCAGCTCATCAAGGACAGGGAGGGAACAGCCCCAGCATTTT. Its translation is CASSSRTGREQPQHF.

This sequence joins TRBV4-1 and TRBJ1-6; D remains unclear. The CDR3 is made up of 12 amino acids. Germline V gene sequence: CDR1 MGHRA, CDR2 YSYEKL. V dropped 2 bases and J dropped 7 bases, with 3 bases sitting between them. CDR3: CASSQPNSPLHF. Here the CDR3 DNA reads TGCGCCAGCAGCCAACCCAATTCACCCCTCCACTTT.

This chain links TRBV5-4 with TRBJ1-1; D is possibly TRBD1 (5 bases). Trimming removed 0 bases from V and 4 bases from J, with 10 bases in between. CDR3 length: 14 amino acids. Germline CDR1 reads SGHNT; CDR2 reads YYREEE (reference sequence). CDR3 nucleotides: TGTGCCAGCAGCTTGGCCCGGGGGGGCACTGAAGCTTTCTTT. Translated: CASSLARGGTEAFF.

This chain links TRBV5-1 with TRBJ2-5; D unclear. The V and J ends lost 0 bases and 1 base respectively, with 7 bases between them. Germline lookup yields CDR1 SGHRS and CDR2 YFSETQ. The CDR3 spans 14 residues. This CDR3 reads CASSLATLQETQYF. Written as DNA, the CDR3 is TGCGCCAGCAGCTTGGCGACCCTCCAAGAGACCCAGTACTTC.

The chain recombines TRBV27 with TRBJ2-5, with D possibly being TRBD2 (5 bases). V was cut by 3 bases and J by 5 bases, with 13 bases left in between. The germline CDR1 and CDR2 sequences are MNHEY and SMNVEV (reference sequence). CDR3 length equals 14 residues. The CDR3 region has the DNA TGTGCCAGCAGTTTCCTAGCCGACGGGGAGACCCAGTACTTC. It yields the protein CASSFLADGETQYF.

The J gene is TRBJ2-7, the V gene TRBV7-9; a possible D gene is TRBD2 (5 bases). CDR1 is SEHNR, CDR2 FQNEAQ, per germline (reference sequence). This CDR3 is built from 14 residues. V lost 1 base, J lost 7 bases, and 14 bases lay in between. The CDR3 loop reads CASSLVAGVREQYF. CDR3 bases: TGTGCCAGCAGCTTAGTCGCCGGGGTTCGGGAGCAGTACTTC.

The chain joins TRBV28 to TRBJ1-1, with a tentative D call TRBD1 (6 bases). Trimming removed 5 bases from V and 9 bases from J, with 22 bases in between. The CDR3 sequence is 15 residues long. The germline V gene has CDR1 MDHEN and CDR2 SYDVKM. CDR3 loop: CASSLSQGNVGKAFF. The CDR3 DNA follows: TGTGCCAGCAGTCTTTCCCAGGGGAATGTGGGAAAAGCTTTCTTT.

This clone occurred a few times. The chain recombines TRBV4-1 with TRBJ1-2, with a weak D call TRBD1 (6 bases). The CDR3 totals 15 residues. Trimming shortened V by 4 bases and J by 3 bases, and 15 bases separated the two germline ends. Germline CDR1 MGHRA, CDR2 YSYEKL. The CDR3 sequence is CASSPRTRGHYGYTF. CDR3 coding DNA: TGCGCCAGCAGCCCACGGACCAGGGGACACTATGGCTACACCTTC.

This chain joins TRBV20-1 and TRBJ1-2; D unresolved. The length of the CDR3 is 11 residues. V lost 5 bases to trimming and J lost 7 bases, with 11 bases between them. Looked up from germline, CDR1 is DFQATT and CDR2 is SNEGSKA (reference sequence). CDR3 nucleotide sequence: TGCAGTGCTCAGTTGGGTTCTGGCTACACCTTC. As protein: CSAQLGSGYTF.

The chain uses TRBV6-1 and TRBJ2-3; TRBD2 matches at 12 bases. Germline assignment: CDR1 MNHNS and CDR2 SASEGT. The CDR3 has 18 residues. The junction had 12 bases not matched to a gene; V was cut back by 3 bases and J by 5 bases. The CDR3 loop reads CASSDLLRLAGVGDTQYF. CDR3 nucleotide sequence: TGTGCCAGCAGTGACCTACTTCGACTAGCGGGAGTCGGAGATACGCAGTATTTT.

The count of this clone is one. This sequence joins TRBV27 and TRBJ2-2; D remains unclear. Per the germline V gene, CDR1 is MNHEY and CDR2 is SMNVEV (reference sequence). The CDR3 is 16 residues long. Trimming removed 3 bases at V and 0 bases at J, with 11 bases between. For the CDR3, the DNA is TGTGCCAGCAGTTTTTTTTGGAAAACGAACACCGGGGAGCTGTTTTTT. Residues: CASSFFWKTNTGELFF.

CDR3 region: CASSRRDKAEQYF. The DNA for the CDR3 is TGTGCCAGCAGCCGCCGGGACAAGGCCGAGCAGTACTTC. V gene TRBV5-4 combines with J gene TRBJ2-7; tentative D call: TRBD1 (6 bases). This CDR3 spans 13 amino acids. Germline V gene data show CDR1 as SGHNT and CDR2 as YYREEE (reference sequence). The V and J ends lost 4 bases and 6 bases respectively, with 14 bases between them.

This sequence joins TRBV11-2 and TRBJ2-7; no definite D call. V lost 2 bases and J lost 2, with 13 bases in between. This CDR3 is 15 amino acids long. Germline V lookup: CDR1 SGHAT, CDR2 FQNNGV. CDR3 sequence reads: CASSLSSLTAYEQYF. As DNA, the CDR3 is TGTGCCAGCAGCTTATCTTCCCTAACGGCCTACGAGCAGTACTTC.

This clone was seen once. This CDR3 is CASSLDGGGTYEQYF. CDR3 sequence (DNA): TGTGCCAGCAGCTTAGATGGCGGGGGGACCTACGAGCAGTACTTC. The chain uses TRBV11-2 and TRBJ2-7; 8 nucleotides match TRBD2. Unmatched junction bases numbered 3, after V lost 0 bases and J lost 2 bases. The CDR3 length is 15 residues. Germline CDR1 reads SGHAT; CDR2 reads FQNNGV.

The chain links TRBV4-3 to TRBJ2-1; TRBD1 agrees at 7 bases. The CDR3 contains 18 residues. J was trimmed by 2 bases and V by 0 bases; bases with no gene match: 10. From germline, CDR1 is LGHNA and CDR2 YSLEER. The CDR3 spells CASSQDHNQGVPYNEQFF. The CDR3 DNA reads TGCGCCAGCAGCCAAGATCATAATCAGGGGGTCCCCTACAATGAGCAGTTCTTC.

This clone was seen more than once but under ten times. The chain couples TRBV12-5 to TRBJ2-7; 8 nucleotides line up with TRBD1. V shed 2 bases, J shed 5 bases, and the junction held 8 bases outside the gene matches. The length of the CDR3 is 15 residues. Germline CDR1 and CDR2: LGHNT and FRNRAP. Here the CDR3 DNA reads TGTGCTAGTGGTTTGTCATCAGGGGGCCTTGACGAGCAGTACTTC. It encodes CASGLSSGGLDEQYF. Using reference TRBV12-5 and TRBJ2-7 for the parts outside the CDR3, the full variable domain is DARVTQTPRHKVTEMGQEVTMRCQPILGHNTVFWYRQTMMQGLELLAYFRNRAPLDDSGMPKDRFSAEMPDATLATLKIQPSEPRDSAVYFCASGLSSGGLDEQYFGPGTRLTVT.

This chain uses TRBV4-1 with TRBJ2-1; possible D gene TRBD1, 6 bases. Trimming stripped 2 bases from V and 4 bases from J, with 15 bases between. CDR3 length: 16 residues. Germline CDR1 MGHRA, CDR2 YSYEKL. The CDR3 spells CASSQSRQAIYNEQFF. CDR3 coding DNA: TGCGCCAGCAGCCAATCTCGACAGGCGATATACAATGAGCAGTTCTTC.

This clone was detected only a few times. The chain carries TRBV9 and TRBJ1-2; 7 positions agree with TRBD1. V lost 5 bases and J lost 6; bases outside the gene matches: 10. Germline values: CDR1 SGDLS, CDR2 YYNGEE. This CDR3 is 14 amino acids long. The CDR3 reads CASRSESRGNGYTF. In DNA form, the CDR3 reads TGTGCCAGCAGATCCGAGAGCAGGGGGAATGGCTACACCTTC. The variable domain in full, completed from reference TRBV9 and TRBJ1-2, reads DSGVTQTPKHLITATGQRVTLRCSPRSGDLSVYWYQQSLDQGLQFLIQYYNGEERAKGNILERFSAQQFPDLHSELNLSSLELGDSALYFCASRSESRGNGYTFGSGTRLTVV.